Listed below are T cell receptor beta chains from one sample, sequenced in a study of T cell repertoires in cytomegalovirus infection. No antigens are known for them. TCRdb fed the reads into MiXCR, producing one record per CDR3 protein. This table has about 890,000 distinct CDR3 sequences, roughly 30% appearing once. Sequences were derived from cultured CD8+ T cells from PBMCs, sampled from culture after CMV antigen stimulation. Every receptor here comes from a human donor in good health (CMV status not recorded). Some clones in this sample may be carry-over from other donors' samples. Each CDR3 is given with its conserved first and last residue. The D gene is left open where the match is weak. Not all rows give a size; the values are once, few, many and, for expanded clones, a class.

TRBV25-1	NA	TRBJ2-5	NA	CASSEYSRQETQYF	TGTGCCAGCAGTGAATACTCACGGCAAGAGACCCAGTACTTC
TRBV5-4	NA	TRBJ1-2	NA	CASSLGQDLTGDGYTF	TGTGCCAGCAGCTTGGGGCAGGACTTAACGGGAGATGGCTACACCTTC
TRBV9	few	TRBJ2-5	NA	CASSAYFDGTTGEETQYF	TGTGCCAGCAGCGCGTACTTTGACGGGACCACCGGGGAAGAGACCCAGTACTTC
TRBV6-5	NA	TRBJ2-3	NA	CASSYSVPSTDTQYF	TGTGCCAGCAGTTACTCGGTTCCTAGCACAGATACGCAGTATTTT
TRBV20-1	NA	TRBJ2-1	TRBD2	CSARDRASGGRGEQFF	TGCAGTGCTAGAGATCGGGCTAGCGGGGGGCGGGGTGAGCAGTTCTTC
TRBV7-8	few	TRBJ1-2	TRBD1	CASTVTGIDGGYTF	TGTGCCAGCACCGTGACAGGGATCGATGGAGGCTACACCTTC
TRBV19	few	TRBJ1-1	NA	CASSIDGGNTEAFF	TGTGCCAGTAGTATAGATGGTGGGAACACTGAAGCTTTCTTT
TRBV27	NA	TRBJ2-7	NA	CASSLWGGASYEQYF	TGTGCCAGCAGTTTATGGGGGGGGGCCTCCTACGAGCAGTACTTC
TRBV6-6	few	TRBJ2-4	TRBD1	CASSYSTGALDKNIQYF	TGTGCCAGCAGTTACTCGACAGGGGCGTTAGACAAAAACATTCAGTACTTC
TRBV7-6	many	TRBJ2-2	NA	CASSLVFDLSVGELFF	TGTGCCAGCAGCTTAGTTTTTGACCTTTCGGTCGGGGAGCTGTTTTTT
TRBV7-9	NA	TRBJ2-7	TRBD1	CASTIVGTGVYEQYF	TGTGCCAGCACTATAGTCGGGACAGGGGTCTACGAGCAGTACTTC
TRBV7-3	NA	TRBJ2-5	NA	CASASDGAEETQYF	TGTGCCAGCGCAAGCGACGGCGCCGAAGAGACCCAGTACTTC
TRBV19	few	TRBJ2-1	TRBD2	CASSASGGPPLYNEQFF	TGTGCCAGTAGTGCTAGCGGGGGGCCCCCCCTTTACAATGAGCAGTTCTTC
TRBV20-1	NA	TRBJ1-1	NA	CSARDRRSNTEAFF	TGCAGTGCTAGAGATCGGCGGTCGAACACTGAAGCTTTCTTT
TRBV14	NA	TRBJ1-6	NA	CASSQDLDSPLHF	TGTGCCAGCAGCCAAGATCTGGATTCACCCCTCCACTTT
TRBV9	few	TRBJ1-5	TRBD1	CASSVGDRGQPQHF	TGTGCCAGCAGCGTAGGGGACAGGGGGCAGCCCCAGCATTTT
TRBV12-3/TRBV12-4	NA	TRBJ1-1	NA	CASSLNDPTEAFF	TGTGCCAGCAGTCTAAACGACCCCACTGAAGCTTTCTTT
TRBV6-8	once	TRBJ2-4	NA	CASSYSMAKNIQYF	TGTGCCAGCAGTTATTCAATGGCCAAAAACATTCAGTACTTC
TRBV12-3/TRBV12-4	few	TRBJ1-2	TRBD1	CASSFVTGGALTF	TGTGCCAGCAGTTTTGTAACAGGGGGGGCCCTAACCTTC
TRBV15	few	TRBJ2-7	NA	CATSSSGGAYEQYF	TGTGCCACCAGCAGTTCTGGGGGAGCCTACGAGCAGTACTTC
TRBV12-3/TRBV12-4	few	TRBJ2-5	TRBD2	CASSSPSAGVETQYF	TGTGCCAGCAGTTCCCCCTCGGCGGGGGTGGAGACCCAGTACTTC
TRBV7-9	NA	TRBJ1-4	NA	CASSLSGEGPRNEKLFF	TGTGCCAGCAGCTTATCAGGGGAGGGACCCCGTAATGAAAAACTGTTTTTT
TRBV5-6	few	TRBJ2-1	NA	CASSRGDNEQFF	TGTGCCAGCAGTCGAGGGGACAATGAGCAGTTCTTC
TRBV5-4	NA	TRBJ1-2	TRBD1	CASSLRSGGDYGYTF	TGTGCCAGCAGCTTGAGGTCAGGGGGAGACTATGGCTACACCTTC
TRBV20-1	NA	TRBJ2-7	NA	CSARDRDGSSYEQYF	TGCAGTGCTAGGGACCGGGACGGCAGTTCCTACGAGCAGTACTTC
TRBV5-6	few	TRBJ2-1	NA	CASSLNYRARYNEQFF	TGTGCCAGCAGCTTGAATTACAGGGCTCGGTACAATGAGCAGTTCTTC
TRBV10-2	many	TRBJ2-2	NA	CASSPDRYTGELFF	TGCGCCAGCAGTCCCGACAGATACACCGGGGAGCTGTTTTTT
TRBV19	NA	TRBJ2-1	NA	CASRITGSYNEQFF	TGTGCCAGTAGAATCACCGGGTCCTACAATGAGCAGTTCTTC
TRBV12-3/TRBV12-4	NA	TRBJ2-5	NA	CASSLGWFGGGLQETQYF	TGTGCCAGCAGTCTTGGGTGGTTCGGAGGCGGCTTACAAGAGACCCAGTACTTC
TRBV7-9	NA	TRBJ1-1	NA	CASSSPDRPTTEAFF	TGTGCCAGCAGCTCCCCCGACAGGCCAACCACTGAAGCTTTCTTT
TRBV6-2/TRBV6-3	few	TRBJ2-2	NA	CASSYELLLENTGELFF	TGTGCCAGCAGTTACGAGTTGTTACTCGAGAACACCGGGGAGCTGTTTTTT
TRBV7-6	few	TRBJ2-7	NA	CASSFLQGAYEQYF	TGTGCCAGCAGCTTTTTACAAGGCGCCTACGAGCAGTACTTC
TRBV7-9	NA	TRBJ1-2	NA	CASSSGAQGGYTF	TGTGCCAGCAGCTCGGGGGCTCAGGGTGGCTACACCTTC
TRBV18	NA	TRBJ2-7	TRBD2	CASSPTAGEGYEQYF	TGTGCCAGCTCACCGACCGCGGGAGAAGGCTACGAGCAGTACTTC
TRBV27	NA	TRBJ2-3	NA	CASSLLYRALPDTDTQYF	TGTGCCAGCAGTTTATTGTACAGGGCTTTACCCGACACAGATACGCAGTATTTT
TRBV29-1	few	TRBJ1-1	TRBD1	CSVFTGAMNTEAFF	TGCAGCGTTTTTACAGGGGCCATGAACACTGAAGCTTTCTTT
TRBV6-2/TRBV6-3	few	TRBJ1-2	TRBD1	CASSRDSRYGYTF	TGTGCCAGCAGTCGGGACAGCCGCTATGGCTACACCTTC
TRBV27	NA	TRBJ2-7	TRBD2	CASSLSAWAGEDEQYF	TGTGCCAGCAGTTTATCTGCCTGGGCGGGGGAGGACGAGCAGTACTTC
TRBV12-3/TRBV12-4	few	TRBJ2-7	TRBD1	CASSLSGQVTTYEQYF	TGTGCCAGCAGTCTATCGGGACAGGTAACTACCTACGAGCAGTACTTC